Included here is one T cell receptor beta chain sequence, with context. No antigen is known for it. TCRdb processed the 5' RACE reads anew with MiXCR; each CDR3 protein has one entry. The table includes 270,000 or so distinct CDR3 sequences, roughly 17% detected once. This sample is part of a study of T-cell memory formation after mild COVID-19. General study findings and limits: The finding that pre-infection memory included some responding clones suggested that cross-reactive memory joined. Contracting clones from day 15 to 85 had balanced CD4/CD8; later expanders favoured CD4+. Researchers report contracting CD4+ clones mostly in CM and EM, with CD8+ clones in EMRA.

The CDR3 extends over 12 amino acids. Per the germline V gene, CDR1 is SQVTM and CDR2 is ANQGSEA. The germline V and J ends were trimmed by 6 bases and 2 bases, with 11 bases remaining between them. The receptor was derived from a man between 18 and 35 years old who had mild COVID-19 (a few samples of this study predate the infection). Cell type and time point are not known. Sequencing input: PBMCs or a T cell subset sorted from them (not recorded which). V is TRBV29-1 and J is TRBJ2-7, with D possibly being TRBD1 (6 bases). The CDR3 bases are TGCAGCGTAAGAGGACAGCCCTACGAGCAGTACGTC. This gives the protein CSVRGQPYEQYV.